This paragraph covers one TCR beta chain sequence. TCRdb reprocessed the 5' RACE reads with MiXCR, giving one entry per CDR3 protein. The sample has about 150,000 distinct CDR3 sequences; roughly 24% are singletons. The CDR3 sequence is 13 residues long. The V end was cut by 4 bases, the J end by 4 bases, with 10 bases between. Germline-derived CDR1 and CDR2 are SGDLS and YYNGEE. The sample is drawn from a study of T-cell memory formation after mild COVID-19. Specimen: PBMCs or a T cell subset sorted from them (not recorded which). The V call is TRBV9, the J call TRBJ2-3; TRBD1 is a possible D gene (6 bases). The TCR originated in an adult woman who had mild COVID-19 (a few samples of this study predate the infection). Cell type and time point are not known. The CDR3 reads CASSPEGADTQYF. CDR3 nucleotide sequence: TGTGCCAGCAGCCCAGAGGGGGCAGATACGCAGTATTTT.